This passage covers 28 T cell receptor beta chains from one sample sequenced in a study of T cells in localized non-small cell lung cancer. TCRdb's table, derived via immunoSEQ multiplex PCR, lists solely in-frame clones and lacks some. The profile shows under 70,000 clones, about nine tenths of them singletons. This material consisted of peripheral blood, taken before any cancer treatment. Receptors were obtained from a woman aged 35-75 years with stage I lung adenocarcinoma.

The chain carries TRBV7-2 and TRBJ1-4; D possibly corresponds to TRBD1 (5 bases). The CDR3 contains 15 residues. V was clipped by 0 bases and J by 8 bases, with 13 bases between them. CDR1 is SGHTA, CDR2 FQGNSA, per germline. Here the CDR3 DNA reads TGTGCCAGCAGCTTAGCGCGGGGGGTGGGCGAAAAACTGTTTTTT. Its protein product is CASSLARGVGEKLFF.

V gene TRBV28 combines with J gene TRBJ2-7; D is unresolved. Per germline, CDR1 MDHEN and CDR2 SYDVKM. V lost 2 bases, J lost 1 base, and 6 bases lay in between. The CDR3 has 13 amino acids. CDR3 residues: CASSLPSSYEQYF. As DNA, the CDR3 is TGTGCCAGCAGTTTACCTAGTTCCTACGAGCAGTACTTC.

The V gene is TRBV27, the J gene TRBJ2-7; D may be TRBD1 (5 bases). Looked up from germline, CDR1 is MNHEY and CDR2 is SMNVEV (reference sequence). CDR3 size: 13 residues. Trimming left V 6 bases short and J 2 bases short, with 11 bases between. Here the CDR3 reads CASSVDSPYEQYF. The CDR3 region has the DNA TGTGCCAGCAGCGTCGACAGTCCCTACGAGCAGTACTTC.

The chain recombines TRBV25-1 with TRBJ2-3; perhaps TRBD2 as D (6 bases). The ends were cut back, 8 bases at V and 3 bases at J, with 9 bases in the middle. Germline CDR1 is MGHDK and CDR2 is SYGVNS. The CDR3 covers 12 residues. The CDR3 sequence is CASGRETDTQYF. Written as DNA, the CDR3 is TGTGCCAGCGGGCGGGAAACAGATACGCAGTATTTT.

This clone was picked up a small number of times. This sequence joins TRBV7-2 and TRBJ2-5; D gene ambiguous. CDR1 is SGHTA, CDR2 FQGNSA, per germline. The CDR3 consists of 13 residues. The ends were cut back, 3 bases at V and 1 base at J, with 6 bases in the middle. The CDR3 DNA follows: TGTGCCAGCAGCTTTGTAAGCCAAGAGACCCAGTACTTC. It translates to CASSFVSQETQYF.

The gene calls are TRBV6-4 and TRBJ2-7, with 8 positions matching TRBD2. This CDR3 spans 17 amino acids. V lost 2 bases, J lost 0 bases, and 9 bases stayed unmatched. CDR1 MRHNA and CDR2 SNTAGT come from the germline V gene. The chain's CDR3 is CASSDKASGWSSYEQYF. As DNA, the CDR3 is TGTGCCAGCAGTGACAAGGCTAGCGGGTGGAGCTCCTACGAGCAGTACTTC.

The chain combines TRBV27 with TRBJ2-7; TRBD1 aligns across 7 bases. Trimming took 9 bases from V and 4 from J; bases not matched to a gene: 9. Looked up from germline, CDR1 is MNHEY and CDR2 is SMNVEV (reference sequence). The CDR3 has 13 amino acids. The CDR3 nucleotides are TGTGCCAGACCGACAGGGACGAATTACGAGCAGTACTTC. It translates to CARPTGTNYEQYF.

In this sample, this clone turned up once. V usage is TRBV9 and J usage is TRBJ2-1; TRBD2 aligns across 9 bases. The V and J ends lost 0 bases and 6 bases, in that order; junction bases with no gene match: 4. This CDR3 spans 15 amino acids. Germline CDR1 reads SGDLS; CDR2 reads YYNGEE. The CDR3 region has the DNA TGTGCCAGCAGCGTAGGTAGCGGGGGTCCCAATGAGCAGTTCTTC. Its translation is CASSVGSGGPNEQFF.

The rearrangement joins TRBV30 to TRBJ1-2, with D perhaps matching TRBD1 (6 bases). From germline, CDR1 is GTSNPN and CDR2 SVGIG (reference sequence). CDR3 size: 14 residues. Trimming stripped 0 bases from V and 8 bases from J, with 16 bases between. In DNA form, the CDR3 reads TGTGCCTGGAGTGTACAACAGGGACTGTGGGGCTACACCTTC. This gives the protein CAWSVQQGLWGYTF.

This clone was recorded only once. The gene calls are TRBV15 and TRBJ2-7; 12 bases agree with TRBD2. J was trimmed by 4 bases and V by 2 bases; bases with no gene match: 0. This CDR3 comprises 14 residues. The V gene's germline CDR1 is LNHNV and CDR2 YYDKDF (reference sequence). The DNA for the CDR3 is TGTGCCACCAGCAGACTAGCGGGGGGGTACGAGCAGTACTTC. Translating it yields CATSRLAGGYEQYF.

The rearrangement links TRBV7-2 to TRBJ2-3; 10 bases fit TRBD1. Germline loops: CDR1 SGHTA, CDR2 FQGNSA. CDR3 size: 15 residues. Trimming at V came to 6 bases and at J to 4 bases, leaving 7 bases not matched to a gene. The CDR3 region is CASRNRDRGPDTQYF. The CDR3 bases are TGTGCCAGCAGGAACCGGGACAGGGGTCCAGATACGCAGTATTTT.

This CDR3 is CASSPARRQGETQYF. CDR3 nucleotides: TGTGCCAGCAGCCCCGCCCGACGGCAGGGGGAGACCCAGTACTTC. The chain is built from TRBV5-6 and TRBJ2-5; D is possibly TRBD1 (6 bases). Germline V gives CDR1 SGHDT, CDR2 YYEEEE. V was trimmed by 4 bases and J by 5 bases, leaving 18 bases between them. The CDR3 loop spans 15 amino acids.

The DNA for the CDR3 is TGTGCCAGCTCACCCAGCAGGGGGGATCAGCCCCAGCATTTT. Residues: CASSPSRGDQPQHF. The chain has TRBV18 and TRBJ1-5; 7 bases line up with TRBD1. The CDR3 runs to 14 residues. Germline lookup yields CDR1 KGHSH and CDR2 LQKENI. V gave up 3 bases and J gave up 5 bases; unmatched junction bases: 4.

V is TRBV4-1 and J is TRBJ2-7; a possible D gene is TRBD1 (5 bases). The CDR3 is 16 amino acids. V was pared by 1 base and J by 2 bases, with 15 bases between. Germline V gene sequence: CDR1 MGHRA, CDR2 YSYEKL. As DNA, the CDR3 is TGCGCCAGCAGCCAAGCCCGCGGCCTAGGGGCCTACGAGCAGTACTTC. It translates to CASSQARGLGAYEQYF.

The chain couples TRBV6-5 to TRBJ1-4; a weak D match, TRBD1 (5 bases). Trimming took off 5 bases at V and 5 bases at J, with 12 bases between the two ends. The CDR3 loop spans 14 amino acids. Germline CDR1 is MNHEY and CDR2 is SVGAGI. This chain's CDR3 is CASSLQVTNEKLFF. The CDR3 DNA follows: TGTGCCAGCAGTCTACAGGTCACCAATGAAAAACTGTTTTTT.

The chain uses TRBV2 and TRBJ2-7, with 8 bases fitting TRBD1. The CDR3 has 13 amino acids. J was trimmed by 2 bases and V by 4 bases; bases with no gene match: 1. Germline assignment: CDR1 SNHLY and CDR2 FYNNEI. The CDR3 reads CASSVQGAYEQYF. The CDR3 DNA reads TGTGCCAGCAGTGTACAGGGGGCCTACGAGCAGTACTTC.

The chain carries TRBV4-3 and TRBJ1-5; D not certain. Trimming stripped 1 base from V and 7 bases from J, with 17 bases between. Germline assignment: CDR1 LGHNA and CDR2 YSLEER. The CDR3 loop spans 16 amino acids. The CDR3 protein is CASSQAVSGLGQPQHF. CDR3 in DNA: TGCGCCAGCAGCCAAGCTGTTTCCGGCCTCGGACAGCCCCAGCATTTT.

CDR3 sequence reads: CASSRPSGPNTEAFF. The CDR3 nucleotides are TGCGCCAGCAGCCGCCCTTCGGGGCCGAACACTGAAGCTTTCTTT. The chain joins TRBV5-1 to TRBJ1-1, with a weak D call TRBD1 (5 bases). V gave up 4 bases and J gave up 1 base, with 14 bases separating them. Germline V lookup: CDR1 SGHRS, CDR2 YFSETQ. The CDR3 contains 15 residues.

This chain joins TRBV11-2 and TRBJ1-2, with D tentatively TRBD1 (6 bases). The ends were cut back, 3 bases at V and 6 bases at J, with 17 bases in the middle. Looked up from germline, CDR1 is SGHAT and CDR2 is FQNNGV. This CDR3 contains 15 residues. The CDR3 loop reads CASSFNRVNVNGYTF. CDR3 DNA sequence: TGTGCCAGCAGCTTTAACAGGGTTAATGTGAATGGCTACACCTTC.

The chain's CDR3 is CASSPDRNTGELFF. In DNA, the CDR3 is TGTGCCAGCAGCCCCGACAGGAACACCGGGGAGCTGTTTTTT. This chain links TRBV7-2 with TRBJ2-2, with D perhaps matching TRBD1 (5 bases). The CDR3 contains 14 residues. The germline gives CDR1 SGHTA, CDR2 FQGNSA. Trimming removed 5 bases from V and 1 base from J, with 8 bases in between. Filled out from reference TRBV7-2 and TRBJ2-2, the complete variable domain reads GAGVSQSPSNKVTEKGKDVELRCDPISGHTALYWYRQSLGQGLEFLIYFQGNSAPDKSGLPSDRFSAERTGGSVSTLTIQRTQQEDSAVYLCASSPDRNTGELFFGEGSRLTVL.

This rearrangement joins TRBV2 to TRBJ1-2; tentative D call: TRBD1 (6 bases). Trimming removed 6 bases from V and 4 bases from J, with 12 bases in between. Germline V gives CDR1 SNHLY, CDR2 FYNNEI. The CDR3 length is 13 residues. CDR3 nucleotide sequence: TGTGCCAGCAGCCTGAAAGGGGGCTATGGCTACACCTTC. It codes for CASSLKGGYGYTF.

CDR3 in DNA: TGTGCCAGCAGCGGGGGAGGTAGCGGGGTACAAGAGACCCAGTACTTC. This gives the protein CASSGGGSGVQETQYF. This sequence joins TRBV9 and TRBJ2-5, with 8 bases fitting TRBD2. The ends lost 3 bases at V and 2 bases at J; junction bases unmatched: 9. Germline V gene sequence: CDR1 SGDLS, CDR2 YYNGEE. The CDR3 is 16 residues long.

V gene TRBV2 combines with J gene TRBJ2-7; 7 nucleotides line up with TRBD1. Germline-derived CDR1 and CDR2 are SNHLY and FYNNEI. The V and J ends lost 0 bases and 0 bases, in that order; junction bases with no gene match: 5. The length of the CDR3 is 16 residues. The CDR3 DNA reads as TGTGCCAGCAGTGAAGCGGGTTGGGACAGCTCCTACGAGCAGTACTTC. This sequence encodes CASSEAGWDSSYEQYF.

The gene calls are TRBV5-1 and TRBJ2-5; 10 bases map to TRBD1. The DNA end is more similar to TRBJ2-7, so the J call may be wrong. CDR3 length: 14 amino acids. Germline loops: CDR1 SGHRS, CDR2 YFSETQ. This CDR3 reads CASSLTGQGNEQYF. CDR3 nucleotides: TGCGCCAGCAGCTTAACGGGACAGGGGAACGAGCAGTACTTC.

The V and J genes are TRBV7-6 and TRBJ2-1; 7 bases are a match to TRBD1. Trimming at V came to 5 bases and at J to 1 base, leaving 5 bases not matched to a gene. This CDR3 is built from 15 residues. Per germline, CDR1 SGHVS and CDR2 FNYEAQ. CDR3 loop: CASSPLTGSYNEQFF. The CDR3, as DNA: TGTGCCAGCAGCCCGTTGACAGGGTCCTACAATGAGCAGTTCTTC.

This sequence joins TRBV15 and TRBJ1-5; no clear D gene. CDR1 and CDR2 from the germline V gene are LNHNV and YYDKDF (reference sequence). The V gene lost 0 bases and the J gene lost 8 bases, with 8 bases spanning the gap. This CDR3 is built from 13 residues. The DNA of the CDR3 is TGTGCCACCAGCAGAGACTTATGGGAGCCCCAGCATTTT. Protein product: CATSRDLWEPQHF.

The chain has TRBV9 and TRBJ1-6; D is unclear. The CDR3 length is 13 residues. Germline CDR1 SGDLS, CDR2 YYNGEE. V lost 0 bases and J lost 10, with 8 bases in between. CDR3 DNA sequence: TGTGCCAGCAGCGTAGAAGGCGCCTCACCCCTCCACTTT. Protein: CASSVEGASPLHF.

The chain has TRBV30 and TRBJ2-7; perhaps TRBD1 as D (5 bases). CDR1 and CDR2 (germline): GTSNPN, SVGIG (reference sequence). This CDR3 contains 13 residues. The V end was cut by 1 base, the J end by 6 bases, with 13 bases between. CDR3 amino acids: CAWSDSGKGEQYF. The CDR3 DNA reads TGTGCCTGGAGTGATTCAGGGAAGGGCGAGCAGTACTTC.